Below, one T cell receptor (beta chain) is given with its context. Its antigen is unknown. CDR3 length: 17 residues. Germline V gene data show CDR1 as KGHSH and CDR2 as LQKENI. Trimming took 2 bases from V and 5 from J; bases not matched to a gene: 10. Donors counted as nominally healthy when sampled, yet unrecorded immune exposures were likely. The PCR contained 60 Vbeta and 13 Jbeta primers. Original processing methods: Later, roughly 80 million unique TCR beta chains were counted in an analysis, and about 10 million of them were shared. The repertoire was sequenced with immunoSEQ multiplex PCR; TCRdb's copy has only in-frame clones and lacks some. That table gives V, J and clone size, and the DNA gave D and trimming. The listing records about 72,000 clones. The data originate from a study of cytomegalovirus exposure and HLA in healthy donors. Overall study: Prior work identified around 100 million unique TCR beta sequences in approximately 180 million T cells.

The study, taken as a whole, reports: It was only CMV serostatus that was available as immune exposure information.

The sample was PBMCs. The chain carries TRBV18 and TRBJ2-2, with 8 nucleotides matching TRBD1. The receptor was isolated from a man between 50 and 59 years old in good health and CMV-seropositive. The CDR3 coding sequence is TGTGCCAGCTCACCAAGAGGACAGGGAAGGGTTACCGGGGAGCTGTTTTTT. Translated: CASSPRGQGRVTGELFF.